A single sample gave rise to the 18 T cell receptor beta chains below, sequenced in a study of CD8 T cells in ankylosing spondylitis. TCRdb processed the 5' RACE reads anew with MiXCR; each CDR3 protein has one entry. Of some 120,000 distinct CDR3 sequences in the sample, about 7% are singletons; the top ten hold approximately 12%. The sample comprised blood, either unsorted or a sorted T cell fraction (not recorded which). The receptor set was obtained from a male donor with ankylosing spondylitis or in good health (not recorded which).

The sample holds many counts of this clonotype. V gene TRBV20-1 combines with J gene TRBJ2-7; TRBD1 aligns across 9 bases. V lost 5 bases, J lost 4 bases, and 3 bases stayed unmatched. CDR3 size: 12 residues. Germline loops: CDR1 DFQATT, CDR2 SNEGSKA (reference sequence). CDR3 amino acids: CSAVTGGYEQYF. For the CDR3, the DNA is TGCAGTGCTGTGACAGGGGGGTACGAGCAGTACTTC.

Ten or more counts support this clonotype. The CDR3 region has the DNA TGCAGTGGACTCGTCCAGGAGGTGGCAGATACGCAGTATTTT. Amino acid sequence: CSGLVQEVADTQYF. The chain links TRBV20-1 to TRBJ2-3; a possible D gene is TRBD2 (5 bases). The CDR3 extends over 14 amino acids. Germline V gene data show CDR1 as DFQATT and CDR2 as SNEGSKA (reference sequence). V lost 7 bases and J 4 bases, leaving 18 bases between the germline ends.

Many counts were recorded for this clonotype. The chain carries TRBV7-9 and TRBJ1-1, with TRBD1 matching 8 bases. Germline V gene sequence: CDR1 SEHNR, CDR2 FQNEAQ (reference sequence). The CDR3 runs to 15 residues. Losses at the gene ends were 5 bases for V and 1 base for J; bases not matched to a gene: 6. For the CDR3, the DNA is TGTGCCAGCAGCATCGGGACAGGACAGAACACTGAAGCTTTCTTT. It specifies CASSIGTGQNTEAFF.

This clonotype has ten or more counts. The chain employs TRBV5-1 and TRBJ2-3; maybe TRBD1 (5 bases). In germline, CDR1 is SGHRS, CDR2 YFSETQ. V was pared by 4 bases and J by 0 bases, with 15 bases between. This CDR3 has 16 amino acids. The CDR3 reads CASSPGSAFSTDTQYF. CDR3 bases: TGCGCCAGCAGCCCAGGGTCCGCTTTTAGCACAGATACGCAGTATTTT.

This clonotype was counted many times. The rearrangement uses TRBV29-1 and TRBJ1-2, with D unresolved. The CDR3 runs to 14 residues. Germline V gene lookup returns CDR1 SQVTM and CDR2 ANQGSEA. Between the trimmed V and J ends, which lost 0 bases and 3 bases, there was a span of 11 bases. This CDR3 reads CSVEDPHRYYGYTF. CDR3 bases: TGCAGCGTTGAAGATCCTCACAGATACTATGGCTACACCTTC.

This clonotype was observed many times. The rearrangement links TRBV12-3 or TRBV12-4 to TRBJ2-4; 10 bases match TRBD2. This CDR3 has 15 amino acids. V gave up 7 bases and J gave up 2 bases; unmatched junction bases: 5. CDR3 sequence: CASNPAGGPKNIQYF. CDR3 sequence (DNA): TGTGCCAGCAATCCAGCGGGAGGGCCCAAAAACATTCAGTACTTC.

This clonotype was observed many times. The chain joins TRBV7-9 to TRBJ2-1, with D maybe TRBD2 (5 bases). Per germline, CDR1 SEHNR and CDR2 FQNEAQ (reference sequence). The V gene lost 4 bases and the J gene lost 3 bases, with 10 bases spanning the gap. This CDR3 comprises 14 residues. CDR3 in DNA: TGTGCCAGCAGCTCCGCGGGCCTCTACAATGAGCAGTTCTTC. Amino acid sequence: CASSSAGLYNEQFF.

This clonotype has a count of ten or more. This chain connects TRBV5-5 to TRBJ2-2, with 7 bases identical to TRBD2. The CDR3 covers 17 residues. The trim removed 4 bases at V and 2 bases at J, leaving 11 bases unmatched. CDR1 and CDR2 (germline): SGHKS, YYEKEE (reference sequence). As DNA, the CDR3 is TGTGCCAGCAGCACCCGAGGTGCGGGGGTAAACACCGGGGAGCTGTTTTTT. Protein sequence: CASSTRGAGVNTGELFF.

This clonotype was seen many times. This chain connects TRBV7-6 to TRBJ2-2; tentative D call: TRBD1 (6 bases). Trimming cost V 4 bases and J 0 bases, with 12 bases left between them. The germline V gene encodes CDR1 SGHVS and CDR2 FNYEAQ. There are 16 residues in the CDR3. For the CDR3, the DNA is TGTGCCAGCAGCTACGAGACAGGTTCGAACACCGGGGAGCTGTTTTTT. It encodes CASSYETGSNTGELFF.

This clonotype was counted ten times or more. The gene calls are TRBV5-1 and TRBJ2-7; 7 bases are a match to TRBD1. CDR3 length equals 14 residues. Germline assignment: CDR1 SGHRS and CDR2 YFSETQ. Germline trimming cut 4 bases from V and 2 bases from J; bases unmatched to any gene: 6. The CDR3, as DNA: TGCGCCAGCAGCACCTTAGACAGGGCCTACGAGCAGTACTTC. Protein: CASSTLDRAYEQYF.

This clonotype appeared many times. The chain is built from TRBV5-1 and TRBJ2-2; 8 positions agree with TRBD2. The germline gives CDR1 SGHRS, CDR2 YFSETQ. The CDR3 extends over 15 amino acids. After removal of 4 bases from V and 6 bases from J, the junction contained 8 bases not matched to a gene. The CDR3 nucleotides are TGCGCCAGCAGCGGGACTAGTCGGTCCCCCGGGGAGCTGTTTTTT. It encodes CASSGTSRSPGELFF.

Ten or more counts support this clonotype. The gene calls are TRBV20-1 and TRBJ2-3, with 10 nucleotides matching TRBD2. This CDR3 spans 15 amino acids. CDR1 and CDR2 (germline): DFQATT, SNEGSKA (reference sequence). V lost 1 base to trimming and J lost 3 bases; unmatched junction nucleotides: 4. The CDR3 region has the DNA TGCAGTGCTAGAGTGGCTAGCGGGGGAACAGATACGCAGTATTTT. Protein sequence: CSARVASGGTDTQYF.

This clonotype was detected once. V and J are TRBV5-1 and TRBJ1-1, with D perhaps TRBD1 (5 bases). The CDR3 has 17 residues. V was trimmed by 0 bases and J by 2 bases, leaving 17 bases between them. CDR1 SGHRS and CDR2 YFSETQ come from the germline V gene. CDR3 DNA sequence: TGCGCCAGCAGCTTGGCCAATCGGGGGTGGTTTAACACTGAAGCTTTCTTT. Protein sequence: CASSLANRGWFNTEAFF.

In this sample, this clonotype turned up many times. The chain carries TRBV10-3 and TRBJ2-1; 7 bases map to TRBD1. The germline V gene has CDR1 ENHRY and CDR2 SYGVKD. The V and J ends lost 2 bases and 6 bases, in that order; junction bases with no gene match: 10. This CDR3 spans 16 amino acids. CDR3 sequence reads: CAISEVTGLGVNEQFF. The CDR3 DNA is TGTGCCATCAGTGAGGTGACAGGGCTTGGCGTCAATGAGCAGTTCTTC.

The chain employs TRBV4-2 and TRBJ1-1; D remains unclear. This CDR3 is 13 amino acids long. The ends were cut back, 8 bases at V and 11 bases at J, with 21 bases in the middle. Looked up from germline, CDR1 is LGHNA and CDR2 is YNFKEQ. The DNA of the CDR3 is TGTGCCAGCGCCCCCCGGAGCCGGAGATGGGCTTTCTTT. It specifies CASAPRSRRWAFF.

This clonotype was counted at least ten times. CDR3 sequence reads: CASSTSLAGDSTDTQYF. The CDR3 nucleotides are TGCGCCAGCAGCACCTCGCTAGCGGGGGATAGCACAGATACGCAGTATTTT. The J gene is TRBJ2-3, the V gene TRBV5-1; 10 bases are a match to TRBD2. The CDR3 extends over 17 amino acids. Losses at the gene ends were 4 bases for V and 0 bases for J; bases not matched to a gene: 8. The germline V gene has CDR1 SGHRS and CDR2 YFSETQ.

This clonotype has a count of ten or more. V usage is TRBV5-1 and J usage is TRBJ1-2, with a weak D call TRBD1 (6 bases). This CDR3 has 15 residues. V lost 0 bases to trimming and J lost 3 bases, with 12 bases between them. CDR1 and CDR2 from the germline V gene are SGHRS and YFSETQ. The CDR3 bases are TGCGCCAGCAGCTTGGATCAGGGGAGTCACTATGGCTACACCTTC. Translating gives CASSLDQGSHYGYTF.

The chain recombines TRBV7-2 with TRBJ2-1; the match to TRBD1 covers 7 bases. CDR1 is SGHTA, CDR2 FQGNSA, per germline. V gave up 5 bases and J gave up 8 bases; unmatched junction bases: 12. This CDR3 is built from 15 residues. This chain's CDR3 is CASSPRALQGDEQFF. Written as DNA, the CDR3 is TGTGCCAGCAGCCCCCGGGCACTCCAGGGGGATGAGCAGTTCTTC.